Reported below is one TCR beta chain. What it recognizes is unknown. This sample stems from a study of Ad26.COV2.S vaccination and SARS-CoV-2 variants. Produced via immunoSEQ multiplex PCR; TCRdb's table is partial and in-frame only. The sample includes over 400,000 clones, 80% to 95% of them seen just once. Treatment described: some 19 received Ad26.COV2.S at low or high dose, single or two shots; roughly five received placebo; per-sample allocation not given. Following the first vaccine or placebo injection, samples were taken on day 63. The CDR3 has 19 amino acids. J gave up 0 bases and V 5 bases, and 15 bases lay outside the gene matches. Germline-derived CDR1 and CDR2 are SGHVS and FQNEAQ. Study conclusions and caveats: Comparability of non-spike TCR breadth was observed across vaccine and placebo recipients.

The chain uses TRBV7-8 and TRBJ2-5, with 10 nucleotides matching TRBD2. This clonotype originated in a person aged 18 to 59 who received the Ad26.COV2.S COVID-19 vaccine or a placebo. Sequencing was performed on peripheral blood, taken in a trial of Ad26.COV2.S vaccine versus placebo. The CDR3 sequence is CASSPLWGKGLAYQETQYF. The DNA of the CDR3 is TGTGCCAGCAGCCCCTTATGGGGGAAGGGACTAGCGTACCAAGAGACCCAGTACTTC.